Listed here is a single T cell receptor beta chain. The CDR3 extends over 14 amino acids. Per the germline V gene, CDR1 is SGHRS and CDR2 is YFSETQ. Trimming left V 4 bases short and J 5 bases short, with 12 bases between. Per the original methods: Researchers report that nucleated cell counts were estimated from reference gene primer amplification. TCRdb's table, derived via immunoSEQ multiplex PCR, lists solely in-frame clones and lacks some. The V and J calls and the clone size are those of that table, but D and trimming were determined from the DNA. The sample has around 120,000 clones, around four fifths seen once. This specimen comes from a study of blood T cell repertoires in COVID-19. Overall study context: Researchers got acute and convalescent COVID-19 samples from the United States, Italy and Spain. From T cells, B-cell-depleted T cells, or PBMCs came the material, which was cDNA or gDNA.

The receptor was isolated from a man at least 80 years old with active or convalescent COVID-19. This sequence joins TRBV5-1 and TRBJ2-2; D not certain. Sequencing was performed on peripheral blood. The CDR3 sequence: CASSPSQATGELFF. CDR3 in DNA: TGCGCCAGCAGCCCCTCCCAGGCAACCGGGGAGCTGTTTTTT.